Below are 9 T cell receptor beta chains sequenced from a single sample in a study of vaccination and CD4 T cells after COVID-19. Sample treatment: roughly 10-day PBMC culture with coronavirus spike peptide pools or control peptides (ViraFEST assay). Antigens for these TCRs are unknown. The Oncomine TCR Beta short-read assay sequenced DNA from cultured CD4+ T cells. TCRdb reprocessed the PCR reads with MiXCR, giving one entry per CDR3 protein. The sample contains 7,500 to 10,000 distinct CDR3 sequences, 55% to 75% of which appear only once. The material sequenced was CD4+ T cells from blood, cultured in vitro. All receptors derive from a human donor who had recovered from COVID-19.

The chain has TRBV19 and TRBJ2-1; D not resolved. The CDR3 consists of 15 residues. Deletions cut 5 bases from V and 0 bases from J, with 11 bases between. The germline CDR1 and CDR2 sequences are LNHDA and SQIVND (reference sequence). The CDR3 nucleotides are TGTGCCAGTAGTCTTGGCAGGAGCTCCTACAATGAGCAGTTCTTC. Protein sequence: CASSLGRSSYNEQFF.

This sequence joins TRBV20-1 and TRBJ2-2, with D perhaps TRBD2 (5 bases). V dropped 6 bases and J dropped 4 bases, with 12 bases sitting between them. Germline V gene data show CDR1 as DFQATT and CDR2 as SNEGSKA (reference sequence). The CDR3 has 13 residues. CDR3 sequence reads: CSAGVTSTGELFF. The CDR3, as DNA: TGCAGTGCCGGAGTAACTAGCACCGGGGAGCTGTTTTTT.

This clonotype has just a few counts. The rearrangement uses TRBV15 and TRBJ1-2, with D hard to call. This CDR3 has 13 residues. The V gene lost 8 bases and the J gene lost 5 bases, with 15 bases spanning the gap. Per germline, CDR1 LNHNV and CDR2 YYDKDF (reference sequence). The CDR3 region is CATSFGERYGYTF. The CDR3 region has the DNA TGTGCCACCTCCTTCGGGGAGAGGTATGGCTACACCTTC.

This chain connects TRBV7-2 to TRBJ1-1; perhaps TRBD1 as D (6 bases). CDR1 and CDR2 from the germline V gene are SGHTA and FQGNSA. The V end lost 3 bases, the J end lost 1 base, and 9 bases lay between the germline ends. This CDR3 spans 14 amino acids. CDR3 nucleotide sequence: TGTGCCAGCAGCTTGTGGGGGCCGAACACTGAAGCTTTCTTT. The encoded protein is CASSLWGPNTEAFF.

This clonotype was seen more than once but under ten times. The chain is built from TRBV20-1 and TRBJ1-2; 12 bases fit TRBD1. Germline V gene lookup returns CDR1 DFQATT and CDR2 SNEGSKA (reference sequence). Trimming removed 4 bases from V and 8 bases from J; junction bases left unmatched: 14. CDR3 length equals 16 residues. The CDR3 region is CSAILRDRGRVGGYTF. DNA of the CDR3: TGCAGTGCTATCCTCCGGGACAGGGGGCGCGTAGGCGGCTACACCTTC.

This rearrangement joins TRBV7-8 to TRBJ2-5; no clear D. Germline assignment: CDR1 SGHVS and CDR2 FQNEAQ. The V and J ends lost 5 bases and 3 bases respectively, with 22 bases between them. This CDR3 is built from 17 residues. CDR3 region: CASSPSRTGINKETQYF. The CDR3 region has the DNA TGTGCCAGCAGCCCGTCGAGGACCGGAATCAATAAAGAGACCCAGTACTTC.

The chain recombines TRBV28 with TRBJ1-1; no clear D gene. Germline CDR1 reads MDHEN; CDR2 reads SYDVKM. Trimming took 4 bases from V and 3 from J, leaving 12 bases between them. The CDR3 covers 14 residues. CDR3 sequence: CASSSLGRDTEAFF. The CDR3 DNA is TGTGCCAGCAGTTCCCTCGGACGGGACACTGAAGCTTTCTTT.

The chain is built from TRBV7-9 and TRBJ1-1; no clear D gene. Trimming shortened V by 2 bases and J by 3 bases, and 7 bases separated the two germline ends. This CDR3 region has 13 residues. Germline V CDR1 and CDR2: SEHNR, FQNEAQ (reference sequence). The chain's CDR3 is CASSLYRDTEAFF. In DNA form, the CDR3 reads TGTGCCAGCAGCTTATATAGGGACACTGAAGCTTTCTTT.

The chain couples TRBV6-1 to TRBJ1-4, with 8 bases matching TRBD1. V lost 6 bases and J lost 4; bases outside the gene matches: 7. The V gene's germline CDR1 is MNHNS and CDR2 SASEGT. There are 15 residues in the CDR3. The CDR3 region is CASRTTGGINEKLFF. For the CDR3, the DNA is TGTGCCAGCAGGACAACAGGGGGGATTAATGAAAAACTGTTTTTT.